A single sample is the source of the 15 T cell receptor beta chains below, sequenced in a study of beta chain features in type 1 diabetes. Overall study results and limits: Moderate but significant shortening of TCRB CDR3s was recorded in all four CD4+ subsets from Type 1 diabetes patients.

The whole isolated RNA underwent reverse transcription, so sequencing captured expressed TCRB transcripts. Sequenced by immunoSEQ multiplex PCR; TCRdb stores in-frame clones only, minus some. Here the sample spans some 280,000 clones, over 11% being singletons. For these TCRs, the target antigens are not known. The specimen sequenced was naive CD4+ T cells from blood. These receptors were taken from a man aged 30-40 years with type 1 diabetes.

The chain couples TRBV5-4 to TRBJ1-3, with D maybe TRBD1 (5 bases). The V end lost 3 bases, the J end lost 7 bases, and 14 bases lay between the germline ends. The germline gives CDR1 SGHNT, CDR2 YYREEE (reference sequence). There are 14 residues in the CDR3. The CDR3 region is CASSSDLGGNTIYF. The CDR3 DNA reads TGTGCCAGCAGCTCGGACCTGGGGGGTAACACCATATATTTT.

The sample holds a few counts of this clone. The rearrangement links TRBV11-3 to TRBJ2-1; D unresolved. CDR3 length: 13 amino acids. The V gene's germline CDR1 is SGHNT and CDR2 YENEEA. V lost 2 bases and J 8 bases, leaving 10 bases between the germline ends. The CDR3 here is CASSLSRNYEQFF. CDR3 nucleotides: TGTGCCAGCAGCTTAAGTAGAAATTATGAGCAGTTCTTC. The variable domain in full, with the rest retrieved from reference TRBV11-3 and TRBJ2-1, is EAGVVQSPRYKIIEKKQPVAFWCNPISGHNTLYWYLQNLGQGPELLIRYENEEAVDDSQLPKDRFSAERLKGVDSTLKIQPAELGDSAVYLCASSLSRNYEQFFGPGTRLTVL.

This clone has a handful of counts. V and J are TRBV18 and TRBJ2-7; D possibly corresponds to TRBD2 (6 bases). Germline V gene lookup returns CDR1 KGHSH and CDR2 LQKENI. This CDR3 comprises 17 residues. V was clipped by 2 bases and J by 2 bases, with 19 bases between them. The CDR3 protein is CASSPVGVGTGAYEQYF. CDR3 in DNA: TGTGCCAGCTCACCAGTTGGAGTGGGGACGGGAGCCTACGAGCAGTACTTC.

The chain employs TRBV11-2 and TRBJ2-5; the match to TRBD2 covers 9 bases. V shed 1 base and J 2 bases; nucleotides not matched to a gene: 11. Germline CDR1 is SGHAT and CDR2 is FQNNGV. The CDR3 runs to 18 residues. Here the CDR3 reads CASSLAIMTSGLQETQYF. CDR3 coding DNA: TGTGCCAGCAGCTTAGCTATCATGACTAGCGGCCTTCAAGAGACCCAGTACTTC.

This clone was counted only a few times. The chain has TRBV28 and TRBJ1-1, with 7 positions matching TRBD1. The CDR3 extends over 12 amino acids. Germline lookup yields CDR1 MDHEN and CDR2 SYDVKM. V lost 5 bases to trimming and J lost 5 bases; unmatched junction nucleotides: 2. The CDR3 protein is CASSKQGTEAFF. As DNA, the CDR3 is TGTGCCAGCAGTAAACAGGGGACTGAAGCTTTCTTT.

Only a few counts were recorded for this clone. The chain joins TRBV25-1 to TRBJ2-7, with 11 bases lining up with TRBD1. V shed 9 bases, J shed 2 bases, and the junction held 6 bases outside the gene matches. The CDR3 covers 14 residues. Germline lookup yields CDR1 MGHDK and CDR2 SYGVNS. This chain's CDR3 is CASQRTGGPYEQYF. The CDR3 DNA reads as TGTGCCAGTCAAAGGACAGGGGGCCCCTACGAGCAGTACTTC.

This clone was seen only a few times. The rearrangement links TRBV4-2 to TRBJ1-1; D uncertain. Per germline, CDR1 LGHNA and CDR2 YNFKEQ. V shed 0 bases and J shed 8 bases, with 10 bases lying between them. The CDR3 has 13 amino acids. CDR3 coding DNA: TGTGCCAGCAGCCAAGAAGGTCCGGGAGAAGCTTTCTTT. Protein product: CASSQEGPGEAFF.

The rearrangement joins TRBV19 to TRBJ1-1, with D hard to call. Trimming cost V 3 bases and J 0 bases, with 5 bases left between them. Germline lookup yields CDR1 LNHDA and CDR2 SQIVND (reference sequence). The CDR3 is 13 amino acids. CDR3 sequence (DNA): TGTGCCAGTAGTATTCTAGTGAACACTGAAGCTTTCTTT. This gives the protein CASSILVNTEAFF.

The chain carries TRBV6-5 and TRBJ2-5, with TRBD2 identical over 8 bases. V shed 6 bases and J 6 bases; nucleotides not matched to a gene: 6. The CDR3 covers 13 residues. CDR1 and CDR2 from the germline V gene are MNHEY and SVGAGI. The CDR3 DNA follows: TGTGCCAGCAGGGACGGGGGGGCGAAGACCCAGTACTTC. It is translated as CASRDGGAKTQYF.

In this sample, this clone turned up a few times. The rearrangement joins TRBV5-4 to TRBJ2-7; 14 bases fit TRBD2. Germline V lookup: CDR1 SGHNT, CDR2 YYREEE (reference sequence). V gave up 0 bases and J gave up 6 bases; unmatched junction bases: 5. CDR3 size: 16 residues. The CDR3 is CASSLGTSGRRREQYF. Here the CDR3 DNA reads TGTGCCAGCAGCTTGGGGACTAGCGGGAGGAGGCGCGAGCAGTACTTC.

V is TRBV6-5 and J is TRBJ2-7, with D tentatively TRBD1 (6 bases). Trimming pared 6 bases from V and 0 bases from J, leaving 12 bases between. The V gene's germline CDR1 is MNHEY and CDR2 SVGAGI. The CDR3 has 14 residues. CDR3 loop: CASRHLQGSYEQYF. DNA for the CDR3: TGTGCCAGCAGGCACCTACAGGGCTCCTACGAGCAGTACTTC.

The rearrangement links TRBV10-3 to TRBJ2-2; 7 bases align to TRBD1. Per the germline V gene, CDR1 is ENHRY and CDR2 is SYGVKD. With V trimmed by 0 bases and J by 15 bases, 7 bases remained unmatched. The CDR3 length is 13 residues. CDR3 coding DNA: TGTGCCATCAGTGAGTCTGGGGACAGAACGTTGTTTTTT. Its protein product is CAISESGDRTLFF.

The CDR3 nucleotides are TGTGCCAGCTCACCATCCGAGGGTCAGCCCCAGCATTTT. Translated: CASSPSEGQPQHF. The chain couples TRBV18 to TRBJ1-5; no clear D. This CDR3 is built from 13 residues. Germline-derived CDR1 and CDR2 are KGHSH and LQKENI. Deletions cut 2 bases from V and 6 bases from J, with 8 bases between.

In its sample, this clone was seen a few times. J is TRBJ2-7 and V is TRBV29-1, with TRBD1 matching over 8 bases. Germline V CDR1 and CDR2: SQVTM, ANQGSEA. V shed 4 bases and J 3 bases; nucleotides not matched to a gene: 11. The CDR3 is 15 residues long. DNA for the CDR3: TGCAGCGTTGTCGGGATCCGGGACAGGATCTACGAGCAGTACTTC. Translated: CSVVGIRDRIYEQYF.

This clone turned up a few times. The rearrangement joins TRBV4-3 to TRBJ2-5; D may be TRBD1 (6 bases). The CDR3 consists of 13 residues. Trimming pared 0 bases from V and 7 bases from J, leaving 9 bases between. Germline assignment: CDR1 LGHNA and CDR2 YSLEER. CDR3 sequence reads: CASSQDTGSTQYF. Written as DNA, the CDR3 is TGCGCCAGCAGCCAAGATACAGGGTCGACCCAGTACTTC.